These 8 T cell receptor beta chains were sequenced from one sample in a study of cytomegalovirus exposure and HLA in healthy donors. Profiling relied on immunoSEQ multiplex PCR, and the TCRdb table lists in-frame clones only, not all of them. The table records fewer than 250,000 clones, approximately 87% of them present only once. Sequencing used PBMCs. These TCRs come from a man younger than 35 in good health and CMV-seronegative.

The chain has TRBV4-3 and TRBJ2-7; 7 bases line up with TRBD1. This CDR3 region has 16 residues. V trimming: 1 base; J trimming: 0 bases; junction bases outside the gene matches: 6. Germline assignment: CDR1 LGHNA and CDR2 YSLEER. CDR3: CASSQGADRLSYEQYF. The CDR3, as DNA: TGCGCCAGCAGCCAAGGGGCGGACAGGCTCTCCTACGAGCAGTACTTC.

The chain links TRBV6-1 to TRBJ1-5, with 8 nucleotides matching TRBD1. With V trimmed by 4 bases and J by 5 bases, 16 bases remained unmatched. Germline V lookup: CDR1 MNHNS, CDR2 SASEGT. There are 18 residues in the CDR3. DNA for the CDR3: TGTGCCAGCAGTGGAAATACCAATTTCCCAGGGGGCGATCAGCCCCAGCATTTT. This translates into CASSGNTNFPGGDQPQHF.

The chain employs TRBV19 and TRBJ1-5; maybe TRBD1 (6 bases). The CDR3 consists of 16 residues. Germline V gene data show CDR1 as LNHDA and CDR2 as SQIVND (reference sequence). Trimming left V 3 bases short and J 0 bases short, with 12 bases between. CDR3 DNA sequence: TGTGCCAGTAGTATTGGGGGGGGCTATAGCAATCAGCCCCAGCATTTT. Protein sequence: CASSIGGGYSNQPQHF.

V usage is TRBV18 and J usage is TRBJ2-7; the match to TRBD1 covers 8 bases. This CDR3 contains 14 residues. Germline V gene sequence: CDR1 KGHSH, CDR2 LQKENI. V was clipped by 3 bases and J by 5 bases; unmatched bases: 6. The CDR3 nucleotides read TGTGCCAGCTCACCTTCGACAGGGGCTAACGAGCAGTACTTC. Residues: CASSPSTGANEQYF.

The rearrangement uses TRBV18 and TRBJ2-7; no clear D gene. The CDR3 runs to 14 residues. The germline V gene has CDR1 KGHSH and CDR2 LQKENI. V lost 2 bases to trimming and J lost 1 base, with 9 bases between them. The CDR3 DNA reads TGTGCCAGCTCACCAGATGGTCAGTCCTACGAGCAGTACTTC. It translates to CASSPDGQSYEQYF.

This clone was counted only a few times. The chain links TRBV7-2 to TRBJ2-7; tentatively, D is TRBD1 (6 bases). The germline CDR1 and CDR2 sequences are SGHTA and FQGNSA. The CDR3 totals 14 residues. With 5 bases removed from V and 0 bases from J, the gap between germline ends came to 11 bases. The CDR3 sequence is CASSNNRASYEQYF. The CDR3 DNA follows: TGTGCCAGCAGCAATAACAGGGCCTCCTACGAGCAGTACTTC.

J is TRBJ1-3 and V is TRBV30; unclear D gene. CDR3 length equals 15 residues. Trimming left V 0 bases short and J 0 bases short, with 9 bases between. Germline CDR1 is GTSNPN and CDR2 is SVGIG (reference sequence). The chain's CDR3 is CAWSVGLFSGNTIYF. CDR3 DNA sequence: TGTGCCTGGAGTGTAGGACTCTTCTCTGGAAACACCATATATTTT.

J is TRBJ2-7 and V is TRBV27; D ambiguous. V lost 2 bases to trimming and J lost 7 bases, with 12 bases between them. CDR1 is MNHEY, CDR2 SMNVEV, per germline (reference sequence). The CDR3 spans 13 residues. CDR3 DNA: TGTGCCAGCAGTTTACGAACATCTTGGGAGCAGTACTTC. As protein: CASSLRTSWEQYF.